This TCR beta chain was identified in a study of shared clonotypes between healthy human individuals. The overall study: Each donor contributed plates that comprised three CD4 naive, three CD4 memory, two CD8 naive and one CD8 memory.

CDR1 is LGHNA and CDR2 is YSLEER in the germline V gene. The CDR3 is made up of 17 amino acids. V shed 3 bases and J 0 bases; nucleotides not matched to a gene: 8. The authors loaded roughly 180 ng DNA, around 30,000 T cell genomes, into sorted-subset replicate PCRs. TCRdb's table, derived via immunoSEQ multiplex PCR, lists solely in-frame clones and lacks some. The sample consists of over a million clones, roughly 95% of them appearing once. The TCR comes from a man younger than 45 in good health. The chain recombines TRBV4-3 with TRBJ2-4, with 7 bases lining up with TRBD1. Sequencing used naive CD4+ T cells sorted from blood. The subset denotes: CD45RA+ positively selected. The CDR3 region is CASSHRQGVGAKNIQYF. The DNA of the CDR3 is TGCGCCAGCAGCCACCGACAGGGAGTAGGAGCCAAAAACATTCAGTACTTC.